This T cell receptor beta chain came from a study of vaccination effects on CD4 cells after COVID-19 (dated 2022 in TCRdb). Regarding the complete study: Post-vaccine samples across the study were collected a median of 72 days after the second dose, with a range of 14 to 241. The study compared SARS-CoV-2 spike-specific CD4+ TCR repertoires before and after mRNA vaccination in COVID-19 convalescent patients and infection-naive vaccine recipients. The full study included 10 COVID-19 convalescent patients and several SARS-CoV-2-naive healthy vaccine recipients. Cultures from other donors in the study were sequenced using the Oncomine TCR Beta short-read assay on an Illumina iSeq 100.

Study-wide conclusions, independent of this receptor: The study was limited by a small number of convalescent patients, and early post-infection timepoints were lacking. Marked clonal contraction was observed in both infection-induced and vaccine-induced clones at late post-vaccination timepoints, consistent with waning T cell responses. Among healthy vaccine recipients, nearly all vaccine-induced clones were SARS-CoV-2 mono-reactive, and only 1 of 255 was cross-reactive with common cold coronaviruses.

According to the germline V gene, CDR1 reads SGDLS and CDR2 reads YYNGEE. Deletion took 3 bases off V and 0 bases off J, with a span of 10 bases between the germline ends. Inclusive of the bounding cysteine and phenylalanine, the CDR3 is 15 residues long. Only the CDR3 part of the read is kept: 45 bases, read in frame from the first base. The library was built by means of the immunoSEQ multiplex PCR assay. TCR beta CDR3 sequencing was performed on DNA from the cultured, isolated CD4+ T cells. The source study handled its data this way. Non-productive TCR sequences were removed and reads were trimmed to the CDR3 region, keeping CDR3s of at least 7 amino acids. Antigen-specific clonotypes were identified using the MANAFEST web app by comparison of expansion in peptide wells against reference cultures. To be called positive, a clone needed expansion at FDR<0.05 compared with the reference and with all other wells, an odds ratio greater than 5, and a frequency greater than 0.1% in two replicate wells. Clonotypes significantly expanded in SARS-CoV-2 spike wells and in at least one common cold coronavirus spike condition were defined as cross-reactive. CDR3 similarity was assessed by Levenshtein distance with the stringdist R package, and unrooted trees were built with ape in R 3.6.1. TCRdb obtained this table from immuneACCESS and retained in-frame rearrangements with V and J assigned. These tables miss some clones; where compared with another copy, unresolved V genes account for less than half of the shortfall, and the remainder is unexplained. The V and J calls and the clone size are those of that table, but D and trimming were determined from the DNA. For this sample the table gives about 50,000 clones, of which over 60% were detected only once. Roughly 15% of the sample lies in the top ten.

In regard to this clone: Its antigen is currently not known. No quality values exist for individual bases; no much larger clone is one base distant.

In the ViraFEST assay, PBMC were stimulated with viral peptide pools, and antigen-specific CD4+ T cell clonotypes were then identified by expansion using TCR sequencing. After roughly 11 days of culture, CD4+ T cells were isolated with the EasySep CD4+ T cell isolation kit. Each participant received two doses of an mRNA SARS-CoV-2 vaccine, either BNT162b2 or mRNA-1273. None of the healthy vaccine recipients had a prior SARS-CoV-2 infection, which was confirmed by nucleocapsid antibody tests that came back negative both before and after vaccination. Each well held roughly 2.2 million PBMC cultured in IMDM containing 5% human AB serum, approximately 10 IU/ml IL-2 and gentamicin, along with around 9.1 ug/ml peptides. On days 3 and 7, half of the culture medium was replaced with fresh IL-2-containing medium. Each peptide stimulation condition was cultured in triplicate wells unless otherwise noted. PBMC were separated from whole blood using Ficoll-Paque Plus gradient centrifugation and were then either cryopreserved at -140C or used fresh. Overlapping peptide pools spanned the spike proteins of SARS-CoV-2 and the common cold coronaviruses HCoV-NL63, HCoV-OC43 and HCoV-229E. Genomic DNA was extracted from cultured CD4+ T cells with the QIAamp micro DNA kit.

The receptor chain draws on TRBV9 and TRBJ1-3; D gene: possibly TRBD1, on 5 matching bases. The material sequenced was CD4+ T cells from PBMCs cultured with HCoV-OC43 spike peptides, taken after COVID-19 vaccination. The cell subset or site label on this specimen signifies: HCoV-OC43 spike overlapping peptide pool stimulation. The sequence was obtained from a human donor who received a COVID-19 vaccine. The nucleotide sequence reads TGTGCCAGCAGCGCAGGGTTTAGCTCTGGAAACACCATATATTTT. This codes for CASSAGFSSGNTIYF.